The TCR beta chain under discussion was sequenced for a study of T cell changes during pregnancy in multiple sclerosis (dated by TCRdb to between 2018 and 2020). In the study overall: The study looked at changes in the T cell repertoire across pregnancy in women with multiple sclerosis.

This clone was seen a handful of times. Its antigen is unknown. No much larger clonotype is one base removed from it; base qualities were not supplied. The library was made by the immunoSEQ multiplex PCR assay. TCRdb mirrors the immuneACCESS table, restricted to in-frame sequences. Some clones are absent from its copies; in checked studies, under half trace to an unresolved V gene, and the reason for the others is unknown. This sample lists some 60,000 clones; about 89% were detected once. The ten largest make up over 1.5% of the sample. Per the germline V gene, SGDLS is the CDR1 and YYNGEE is the CDR2. V and J are truncated by 2 bases and 1 base respectively, leaving an intervening sequence of 6 bases. The CDR3 runs 13 residues from the cysteine to the phenylalanine. The entry retains the CDR3 DNA only, 39 bases that are in frame from base 1.

The source is a female donor with multiple sclerosis, enrolled in a pregnancy study. The chain couples TRBV9 to TRBJ1-1; no D gene can be assigned with confidence. Sequenced here: peripheral blood, sampled after pregnancy. In nucleotide form, the sequence is TGTGCCAGCAGCGTGCGGGGGAACACTGAAGCTTTCTTT. Its translation reads: CASSVRGNTEAFF.